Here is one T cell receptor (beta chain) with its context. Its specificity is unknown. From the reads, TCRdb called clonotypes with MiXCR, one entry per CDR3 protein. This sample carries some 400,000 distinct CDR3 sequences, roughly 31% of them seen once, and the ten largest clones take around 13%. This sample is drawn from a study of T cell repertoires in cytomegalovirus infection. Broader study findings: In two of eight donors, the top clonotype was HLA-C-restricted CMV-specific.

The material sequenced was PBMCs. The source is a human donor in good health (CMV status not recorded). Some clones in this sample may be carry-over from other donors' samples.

DNA for the CDR3: TGTGCCAGTAGTTGGTTAGCGGGGGATACCTACAATGAGCAGTTCTTC. This codes for CASSWLAGDTYNEQFF. J is TRBJ2-1 and V is TRBV19; 9 positions agree with TRBD2. Looked up from germline, CDR1 is LNHDA and CDR2 is SQIVND (reference sequence). There are 16 residues in the CDR3. The V and J ends lost 5 bases and 2 bases, in that order; junction bases with no gene match: 7.